The 24 T cell receptor beta chains below come from one sample, sequenced in a study of CD8+ T cells in alopecia areata. Once RNA had been extracted, it was reverse transcribed into cDNA to act as the sequencing template. Clones were sequenced by immunoSEQ multiplex PCR, and TCRdb holds only the in-frame ones, with some missing. The sample shows 120,000 to 150,000 clones, about 90% of them seen only once. This specimen consisted of CD8+ T cells sorted from blood, obtained at week 0. These receptor sequences come from a human donor with alopecia areata.

This chain links TRBV7-9 with TRBJ2-7; D gene uncertain. The CDR3 length is 13 residues. The V and J ends lost 1 base and 2 bases respectively, with 6 bases between them. The germline gives CDR1 SEHNR, CDR2 FQNEAQ (reference sequence). The CDR3 nucleotides read TGTGCCAGCAGCTTAGAAGGTACCTACGAGCAGTACTTC. Translated: CASSLEGTYEQYF.

This CDR3 reads CAISEGTSDEYEQYF. CDR3 nucleotide sequence: TGTGCCATCAGTGAAGGGACTAGCGATGAGTACGAGCAGTACTTC. The chain links TRBV10-3 to TRBJ2-7; 10 nucleotides match TRBD2. Germline V gene data show CDR1 as ENHRY and CDR2 as SYGVKD. The CDR3 length is 15 residues. The junction had 6 bases not matched to a gene; V was cut back by 3 bases and J by 4 bases.

The chain recombines TRBV5-1 with TRBJ2-7; TRBD1 agrees at 9 bases. The CDR3 spans 15 residues. Germline loops: CDR1 SGHRS, CDR2 YFSETQ. Trimming removed 0 bases from V and 4 bases from J; junction bases left unmatched: 5. The CDR3 loop reads CASSLAVGQGYEQYF. CDR3 in DNA: TGCGCCAGCAGCTTGGCCGTGGGACAGGGATACGAGCAGTACTTC.

CDR3 in amino acids: CASSDGQGADTQYF. CDR3 DNA: TGTGCCAGCAGTGACGGACAGGGGGCAGATACGCAGTATTTT. The chain carries TRBV6-4 and TRBJ2-3; TRBD1 agrees at 10 bases. The CDR3 runs 14 residues. Unmatched junction bases numbered 0, after V lost 2 bases and J lost 4 bases. Germline CDR1 is MRHNA and CDR2 is SNTAGT.

The chain is built from TRBV18 and TRBJ2-7, with TRBD2 as a possible D gene (6 bases). Germline V gene sequence: CDR1 KGHSH, CDR2 LQKENI. The CDR3 runs 14 residues. Trimming stripped 1 base from V and 9 bases from J, with 16 bases between. The CDR3 DNA reads as TGTGCCAGCTCACCACTTCACCCTCGGCGGGGGCAGTACTTC. Protein: CASSPLHPRRGQYF.

The chain links TRBV19 to TRBJ2-7, with D possibly matching TRBD2 (6 bases). The V end lost 4 bases, the J end lost 3 bases, and 10 bases lay between the germline ends. CDR1 and CDR2 (germline): LNHDA, SQIVND (reference sequence). The CDR3 totals 13 residues. The DNA of the CDR3 is TGTGCCAGTAGTACGGGGGAGTACTACGAGCAGTACTTC. Translation gives CASSTGEYYEQYF.

V gene TRBV5-4 combines with J gene TRBJ2-1; tentatively, D is TRBD2 (5 bases). V was trimmed by 1 base and J by 3 bases, leaving 8 bases between them. This CDR3 comprises 14 residues. Germline V gene sequence: CDR1 SGHNT, CDR2 YYREEE (reference sequence). The CDR3 nucleotides are TGTGCCAGCAGCTTGCGGGATAACTACAATGAGCAGTTCTTC. The encoded protein is CASSLRDNYNEQFF.

The J gene is TRBJ1-1, the V gene TRBV7-9, with TRBD1 identical over 8 bases. The germline V gene encodes CDR1 SEHNR and CDR2 FQNEAQ (reference sequence). Trimming removed 5 bases from V and 4 bases from J; junction bases left unmatched: 9. The CDR3 has 15 residues. The CDR3 nucleotides read TGTGCCAGCAGCAACAACAGGGGGTCAACCACTGAAGCTTTCTTT. This encodes CASSNNRGSTTEAFF.

This clone was picked up a small number of times. This chain uses TRBV13 with TRBJ1-2; no firm D call. Trimming took 5 bases from V and 0 from J, leaving 13 bases between them. The germline V gene has CDR1 PRHDT and CDR2 FYEKMQ (reference sequence). There are 15 residues in the CDR3. CDR3 DNA: TGTGCCAGCAGCCCCGCCGTCGGGGCTAACTATGGCTACACCTTC. Translated, it gives CASSPAVGANYGYTF.

This chain uses TRBV6-5 with TRBJ2-7; the match to TRBD1 covers 8 bases. V shed 6 bases and J 5 bases; nucleotides not matched to a gene: 6. This CDR3 is 13 amino acids long. The germline gives CDR1 MNHEY, CDR2 SVGAGI. CDR3 sequence (DNA): TGTGCCAGCAGACTAACCAGGGGGCACGAGCAGTACTTC. As protein: CASRLTRGHEQYF.

The chain couples TRBV25-1 to TRBJ2-5; D could derive from TRBD1 or TRBD2 (5 bases each). The germline CDR1 and CDR2 sequences are MGHDK and SYGVNS. Trimming shortened V by 2 bases and J by 5 bases, and 9 bases separated the two germline ends. The CDR3 runs 13 residues. DNA of the CDR3: TGTGCCAGCAGTGAAGGATGGGGGGAGACCCAGTACTTC. The encoded protein is CASSEGWGETQYF.

This clone was observed once. J is TRBJ2-3 and V is TRBV9, with 11 bases matching TRBD2. Germline lookup yields CDR1 SGDLS and CDR2 YYNGEE. V lost 3 bases to trimming and J lost 6 bases; unmatched junction nucleotides: 12. The CDR3 spans 17 residues. CDR3 loop: CASSGPGLAARLDTQYF. DNA of the CDR3: TGTGCCAGCAGCGGCCCGGGACTAGCGGCCCGGCTGGATACGCAGTATTTT.

CDR3 in amino acids: CAWSLRLAGGDEQFF. DNA of the CDR3: TGTGCCTGGAGTCTTCGCCTAGCGGGGGGAGATGAGCAGTTCTTC. This chain connects TRBV30 to TRBJ2-1, with 11 bases that match TRBD2. This CDR3 spans 15 amino acids. CDR1 is GTSNPN, CDR2 SVGIG, per germline (reference sequence). V shed 2 bases and J 8 bases; nucleotides not matched to a gene: 8. The entire variable domain, with the rest obtained from reference TRBV30 and TRBJ2-1, is as follows: SQTIHQWPATLVQPVGSPLSLECTVEGTSNPNLYWYRQAAGRGLQLLFYSVGIGQISSEVPQNLSASRPQDRQFILSSKKLLLSDSGFYLCAWSLRLAGGDEQFFGPGTRLTVL.

The chain joins TRBV27 to TRBJ2-2; D is possibly TRBD2 (5 bases). CDR1 and CDR2 (germline): MNHEY, SMNVEV (reference sequence). The V and J ends lost 5 bases and 4 bases respectively, with 23 bases between them. CDR3 length: 18 amino acids. DNA for the CDR3: TGTGCCAGCAGTCCCTCACTAGAAGAGTTAACGGGCACCGGGGAGCTGTTTTTT. Its protein product is CASSPSLEELTGTGELFF.

This clone was seen once. The chain joins TRBV27 to TRBJ2-7, with D possibly being TRBD1 or TRBD2 (5 bases each). Germline V gene sequence: CDR1 MNHEY, CDR2 SMNVEV (reference sequence). V was shortened by 5 bases and J by 5 bases, with 16 bases between the two germline ends. The CDR3 has 14 amino acids. The CDR3 loop reads CASSTPIPGHEQYF. DNA for the CDR3: TGTGCCAGCAGTACCCCAATCCCGGGACACGAGCAGTACTTC.

The chain joins TRBV11-2 to TRBJ2-7; 15 positions match TRBD2. The germline V gene has CDR1 SGHAT and CDR2 FQNNGV. This CDR3 comprises 12 residues. After removal of 8 bases from V and 12 bases from J, the junction contained 5 bases not matched to a gene. CDR3 protein: CASLGLAGGLYF. CDR3 bases: TGTGCCAGCCTGGGACTAGCGGGAGGCTTGTACTTC. The full variable domain, rest sourced from reference TRBV11-2 and TRBJ2-7, is EAGVAQSPRYKIIEKRQSVAFWCNPISGHATLYWYQQILGQGPKLLIQFQNNGVVDDSQLPKDRFSAERLKGVDSTLKIQPAKLEDSAVYLCASLGLAGGLYFGPGTRLTVT.

The chain employs TRBV27 and TRBJ1-2; 7 bases are a match to TRBD1. The germline V gene has CDR1 MNHEY and CDR2 SMNVEV (reference sequence). V lost 6 bases, J lost 7 bases, and 14 bases stayed unmatched. This CDR3 has 15 amino acids. The CDR3 loop reads CASSPGARGIRGYTF. The CDR3 region has the DNA TGTGCCAGCAGCCCCGGGGCCAGGGGGATTCGTGGCTACACCTTC.

The genes are TRBV5-5 and TRBJ1-5; the match to TRBD1 covers 11 bases. Losses at the gene ends were 4 bases for V and 0 bases for J; bases not matched to a gene: 6. Germline CDR1 and CDR2: SGHKS and YYEKEE (reference sequence). This CDR3 region has 17 residues. Here the CDR3 DNA reads TGTGCCAGCAGCCGGGGACAGGGGGTGTATAGCAATCAGCCCCAGCATTTT. This encodes CASSRGQGVYSNQPQHF.

This clone was found once. The chain carries TRBV7-6 and TRBJ2-7, with TRBD2 matching 7 bases. CDR1 and CDR2 (germline): SGHVS, FNYEAQ. This CDR3 spans 13 amino acids. V was clipped by 8 bases and J by 3 bases; unmatched bases: 7. The CDR3 region is CASAASGDYEQYF. CDR3 nucleotide sequence: TGTGCCAGCGCGGCTAGCGGAGACTACGAGCAGTACTTC.

The chain combines TRBV4-1 with TRBJ2-3; 8 bases fit TRBD2. The CDR3 has 14 amino acids. The J segment lost 6 bases and the V segment lost 10 bases, leaving 12 bases of the junction unmatched. From germline, CDR1 is MGHRA and CDR2 YSYEKL. The CDR3 is CATTRGLDRDTQYF. As DNA, the CDR3 is TGCGCCACCACACGGGGACTAGATAGGGATACGCAGTATTTT.

With respect to this clone: One end of the junction varies from germline; a read error may be responsible. J is TRBJ2-1 and V is TRBV6-4, with D unclear. Germline CDR1 is MRHNA and CDR2 is SNTAGT. This CDR3 is built from 18 residues. The CDR3 spells CASSDSPLLSLSYNEQFF. As DNA, the CDR3 is TGTGCCAGCAGCGACTCCCCGCTTTTATCGCTGTCCTACAATGAGCAGTTCTTC.

This clone was seen only a few times. The rearrangement links TRBV7-2 to TRBJ2-3; 9 bases are shared with TRBD2. After removal of 2 bases from V and 6 bases from J, the junction contained 12 bases not matched to a gene. Per the germline V gene, CDR1 is SGHTA and CDR2 is FQGNSA. CDR3 size: 17 residues. The CDR3 is CASSLKAPGTSYDTQYF. The CDR3 DNA reads as TGTGCCAGCAGCTTAAAAGCCCCCGGGACTAGCTACGATACGCAGTATTTT. Looking up the rest from reference TRBV7-2 and TRBJ2-3 gives the full variable domain: GAGVSQSPSNKVTEKGKDVELRCDPISGHTALYWYRQSLGQGLEFLIYFQGNSAPDKSGLPSDRFSAERTGGSVSTLTIQRTQQEDSAVYLCASSLKAPGTSYDTQYFGPGTRLTVL.

This chain joins TRBV27 and TRBJ2-3, with D perhaps matching TRBD1 (5 bases). There are 17 residues in the CDR3. Germline V gene lookup returns CDR1 MNHEY and CDR2 SMNVEV (reference sequence). Trimming took 2 bases from V and 2 from J, leaving 17 bases between them. The CDR3 DNA is TGTGCCAGCAGTTTACAGGTCACAGGTAGTCCCACAGATACGCAGTATTTT. Protein sequence: CASSLQVTGSPTDTQYF.

The rearrangement links TRBV5-6 to TRBJ1-5; TRBD1 is a possible D gene (6 bases). Germline CDR1 reads SGHDT; CDR2 reads YYEEEE. The V and J ends lost 2 bases and 5 bases respectively, with 8 bases between them. This CDR3 has 13 residues. The CDR3 is CASSFRGDQPQHF. CDR3 nucleotide sequence: TGTGCCAGCAGCTTTAGGGGGGATCAGCCCCAGCATTTT.